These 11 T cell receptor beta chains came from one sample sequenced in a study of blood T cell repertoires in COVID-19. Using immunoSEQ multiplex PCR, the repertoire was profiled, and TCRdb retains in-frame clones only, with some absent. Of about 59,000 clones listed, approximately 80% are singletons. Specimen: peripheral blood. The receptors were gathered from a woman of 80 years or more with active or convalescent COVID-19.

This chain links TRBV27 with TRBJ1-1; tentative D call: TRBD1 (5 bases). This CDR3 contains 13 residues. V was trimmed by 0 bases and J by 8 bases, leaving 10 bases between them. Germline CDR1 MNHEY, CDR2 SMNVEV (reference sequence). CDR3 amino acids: CASSLSGGVEAFF. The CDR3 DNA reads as TGTGCCAGCAGTTTATCTGGGGGGGTGGAAGCTTTCTTT.

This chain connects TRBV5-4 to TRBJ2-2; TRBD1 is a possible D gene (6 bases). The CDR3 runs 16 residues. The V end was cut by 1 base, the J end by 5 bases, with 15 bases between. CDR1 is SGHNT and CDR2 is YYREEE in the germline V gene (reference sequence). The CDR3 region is CASSLFLQGNTGELFF. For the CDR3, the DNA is TGTGCCAGCAGCTTGTTCTTACAGGGAAATACCGGGGAGCTGTTTTTT.

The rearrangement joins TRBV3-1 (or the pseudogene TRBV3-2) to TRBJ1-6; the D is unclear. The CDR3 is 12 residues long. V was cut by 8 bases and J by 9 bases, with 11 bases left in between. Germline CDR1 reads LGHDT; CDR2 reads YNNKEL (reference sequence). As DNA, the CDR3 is TGTGCCAGCGGGGAGGATAGTTCACCCCTCCACTTT. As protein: CASGEDSSPLHF.

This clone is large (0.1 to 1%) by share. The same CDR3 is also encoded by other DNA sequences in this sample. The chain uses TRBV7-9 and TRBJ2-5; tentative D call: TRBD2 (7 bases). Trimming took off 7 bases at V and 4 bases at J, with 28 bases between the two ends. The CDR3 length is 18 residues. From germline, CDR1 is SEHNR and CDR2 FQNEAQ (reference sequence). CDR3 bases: TGTGCCAGCATGGGGACTCGCGGGGGCCCCCGCCACGGAGAGACCCAGTACTTC. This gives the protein CASMGTRGGPRHGETQYF.

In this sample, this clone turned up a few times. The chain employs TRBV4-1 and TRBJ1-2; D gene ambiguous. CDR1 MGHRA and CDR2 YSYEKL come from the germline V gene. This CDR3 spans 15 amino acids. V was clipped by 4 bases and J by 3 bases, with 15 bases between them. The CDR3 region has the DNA TGCGCCAGCAGCCCCCTAGACTCAGCCGACTATGGCTACACCTTC. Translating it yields CASSPLDSADYGYTF.

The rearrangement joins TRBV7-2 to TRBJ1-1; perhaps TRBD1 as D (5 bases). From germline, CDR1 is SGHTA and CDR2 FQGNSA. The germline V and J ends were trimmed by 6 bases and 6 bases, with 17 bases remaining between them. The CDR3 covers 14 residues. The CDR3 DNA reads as TGTGCCAGCAGGGGGGGGAGATACTCATCTGAAGCTTTCTTT. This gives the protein CASRGGRYSSEAFF.

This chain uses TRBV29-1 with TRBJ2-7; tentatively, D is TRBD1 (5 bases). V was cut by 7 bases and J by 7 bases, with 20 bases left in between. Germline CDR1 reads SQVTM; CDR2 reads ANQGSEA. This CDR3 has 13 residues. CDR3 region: CSALTGALGEQYF. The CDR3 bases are TGCAGCGCCTTAACAGGCGCTCTGGGTGAGCAGTACTTC.

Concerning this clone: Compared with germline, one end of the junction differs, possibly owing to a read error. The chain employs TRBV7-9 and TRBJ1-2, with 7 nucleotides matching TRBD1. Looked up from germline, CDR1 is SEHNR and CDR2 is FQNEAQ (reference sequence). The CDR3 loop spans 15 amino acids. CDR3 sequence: CASSLAVDRANGYTF. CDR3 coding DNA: TGTGCCAGCAGCCTAGCGGTTGACAGGGCAAATGGCTACACCTTC.

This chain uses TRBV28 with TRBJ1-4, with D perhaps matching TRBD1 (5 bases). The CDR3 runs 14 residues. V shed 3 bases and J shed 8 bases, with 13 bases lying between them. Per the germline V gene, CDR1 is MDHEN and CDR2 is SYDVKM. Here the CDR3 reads CASSLAGYYEKLFF. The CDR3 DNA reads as TGTGCCAGCAGTTTGGCAGGGTATTACGAAAAACTGTTTTTT.

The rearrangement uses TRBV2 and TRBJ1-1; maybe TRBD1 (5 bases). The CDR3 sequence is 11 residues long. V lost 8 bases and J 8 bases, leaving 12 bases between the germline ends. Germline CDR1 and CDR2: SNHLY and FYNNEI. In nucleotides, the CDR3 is TGTGCCAGCCGGGGGGGGTTGGAAGCTTTCTTT. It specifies CASRGGLEAFF.

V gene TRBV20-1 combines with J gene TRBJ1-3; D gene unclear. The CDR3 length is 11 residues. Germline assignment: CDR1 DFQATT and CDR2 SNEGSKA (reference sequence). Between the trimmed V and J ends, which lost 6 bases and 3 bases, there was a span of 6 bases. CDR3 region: CSAANGNTIYF. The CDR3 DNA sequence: TGCAGTGCGGCCAATGGAAACACCATATATTTT.